The 5 T cell receptor beta chains presented below share a single source sample, sequenced in a study of T cells in narcolepsy. The method was immunoSEQ multiplex PCR; TCRdb's version includes in-frame clones alone and lacks a portion of them. The sample yields roughly 20,000 clones, less than 90% seen once. Material: memory (CD45RA-) CD4+ T cells from blood. Receptors were obtained from a human donor in good health.

The V gene is TRBV30, the J gene TRBJ1-3; the D is unclear. Deletions cut 5 bases from V and 4 bases from J, with 6 bases between. Germline assignment: CDR1 GTSNPN and CDR2 SVGIG (reference sequence). The CDR3 covers 11 residues. The CDR3 region is CAWGQGNTIYF. The CDR3 coding sequence is TGTGCCTGGGGCCAAGGAAACACCATATATTTT.

The V and J genes are TRBV9 and TRBJ2-7; D remains unclear. The CDR3 is 14 amino acids. Germline CDR1 SGDLS, CDR2 YYNGEE. Trimming cost V 0 bases and J 9 bases, with 16 bases left between them. DNA for the CDR3: TGTGCCAGCAGCGTAGATGATGAGAGGCCTTTGCAGTACTTC. Its protein product is CASSVDDERPLQYF.

DNA for the CDR3: TGTGCCAGCTCACCAGAGTGGGGGCCGGACTACGAGCAGTACTTC. Translated, it gives CASSPEWGPDYEQYF. This chain connects TRBV18 to TRBJ2-5, with D maybe TRBD1 (6 bases). The J call may be faulty, since TRBJ2-7 better matches the DNA end. The CDR3 totals 15 residues. Germline CDR1 is KGHSH and CDR2 is LQKENI.

The chain couples TRBV6-5 to TRBJ1-4; maybe TRBD1 (5 bases). Between the trimmed V and J ends, which lost 7 bases and 8 bases, there was a span of 14 bases. This CDR3 comprises 13 residues. Germline CDR1 MNHEY, CDR2 SVGAGI. DNA for the CDR3: TGTGCCAGCATTGGGGGATTGGGGGAAAAACTGTTTTTT. Encoded protein: CASIGGLGEKLFF.

This rearrangement joins TRBV7-2 to TRBJ2-3; D might be TRBD2 (5 bases). This CDR3 region has 18 residues. Germline CDR1 SGHTA, CDR2 FQGNSA. Trimming took off 4 bases at V and 2 bases at J, with 22 bases between the two ends. CDR3 in DNA: TGTGCCAGCAGCTCTGCCCGGAGGAGACTGGATAACACAGATACGCAGTATTTT. Translated, it gives CASSSARRRLDNTDTQYF.